This T cell receptor beta chain was found in a study of cytomegalovirus exposure and HLA in healthy donors (TCRdb year 2017). As for the study more broadly: According to an earlier analysis of 587 of the donors, about 180 million T cells yielded 120 million or so unique TCR beta sequences and around 300 Gb of sequence data. An early release that covered fewer than 750 HLA-typed donors contained 300 to 350 gigabases of sequencing data and 65 million to 100 million unique TCR sequences. Of the approximately 400 genotyped donors, roughly 76% were placed in the genetic ancestry cluster associated with self-reported Caucasian donors. The aim of the study was to test whether cataloging public T cell receptors could identify signatures of past pathogen exposure. The T cell repertoires of several hundred subjects were profiled by immunosequencing and related to cytomegalovirus serostatus. Along with the roughly 670-subject first cohort, a separate validation cohort of over 90 different subjects was used. High-throughput TCR immunosequencing, statistical association of individual TCRs with disease status, and machine learning were combined to predict cytomegalovirus infection status. In a later analysis, previously published TCR beta repertoires from 600 to 850 donors were re-analyzed and high-resolution HLA genotyping was added so that TCR occurrence patterns could be studied. Rather than using new phenotypic data, the later analysis identified candidate immune exposures from TCR beta sequences and from how often those sequences occurred across donors. In an earlier analysis of over 550 of the donors, high-throughput TCR beta sequencing was used to judge whether each TCR beta V gene segment behaved as functional or pseudogenic. Donor age, sex, ethnicity and CMV serostatus were compiled alongside the repertoire data. Genome-wide SNP genotypes for about 65% of the 666 donors were used in a later genetic analysis, which treated that subset as a discovery cohort. All discovery cohort repertoires had been generated on a single sequencing platform. Class I and class II HLA loci were covered by the typing at four-digit resolution. The number of typed donors differed by locus: about 620-640 for A, B, C, DRB1 and DQB1; roughly 510 for DQA1; approximately 600 for DPA1; and 400 to 480 for DPB1. Four to six DR-DQ haplotypes were handled as single units for association and clustering because linkage in the cohort was strong. On average, roughly 240,000 unique TCR beta nucleotide sequences were sequenced per donor among about 400 genotyped donors of the cohort, with roughly 18% of those sequences being non-productive.

The cohort comprised approximately 700 healthy bone marrow donors. Cohort members were all nominally healthy when sampled, although unrecorded immune exposures were likely present. The donor tested CMV seronegative and was one of the 352 seronegative cohort members. A peripheral blood sample was provided by each donor, and peripheral blood mononuclear cells were used for TCR beta sequencing. The Qiagen DNeasy Blood Extraction Kit was used to extract genomic DNA from the blood cell samples. On the study overall, not on this receptor specifically: The classifier was reported to diagnose cytomegalovirus status with high specificity and sensitivity in both the original and validation cohorts. According to a later analysis, parvovirus B19, influenza, CMV and Epstein-Barr virus appeared linked to several top co-occurrence clusters. A further reported finding was that TCR beta sequences accurately predicted the HLA-A and HLA-B alleles for most subjects in the first cohort. In a later analysis, TCR association rates were found to vary across HLA loci, with the most associated TCRs seen for DRB1 alleles and the fewest for HLA-C alleles. In a later analysis, most CMV-associated TCR beta chains were found to appear HLA-restricted, with HLA associations seemingly driven largely by CMV exposure. The 87-base-pair reads could not distinguish some IMGT-functional V segments, including TRBV6-2 and TRBV6-3, so those segments were excluded. The sequencing pipeline was judged likely to have produced a cluster of highly shared sequence variants as a technical artifact. The cohort was sequenced for TCR beta chains only, and without alpha or paired-chain data the features that could be detected were limited. Most TCR sequences were observed very rarely across donors, whereas some public TCRs were present in many individuals. Sequencing depth was assumed to be roughly uniform across donors in the presence/absence analyses, though that assumption may not hold. In vitro tests confirmed that a few of the cytomegalovirus-associated TCR beta chains recognize cytomegalovirus antigens. The authors suggested that the approach could potentially be generalized to other disease states and immunological phenotypes. Assigning TCR associations to individual alleles was difficult when HLA alleles, especially DR and DQ, strongly co-occurred. Compared with equally common non-associated chains, HLA-associated TCR beta chains in a later analysis were more clonally expanded and had lower generation probabilities. A later genetic analysis reported fewer N-insertions in productive TCRs among donors in an Asian-associated ancestry cluster than the approximately 700-donor mean. Because HLA typing was missing for some donors at each locus, association tests included only the typed subset. Over 15 rarely observed V segments, including chromosome 9 orphons, were excluded from the earlier analysis of some 590 of the donors because counts were too low. In a later analysis, some 18,000 TCR beta sequences were associated with specific HLA alleles at a false discovery rate of 0.05. The only immune exposure information available for the cohort was CMV serostatus. In an earlier analysis of fewer than 700 of the donors, most TCR beta V segments appeared in productive rearrangements about 90% or about 30% of the time, broadly matching IMGT annotations. The study gave a list of 150 to 200 TCR beta chains associated with cytomegalovirus. A later genetic analysis associated a missense DCLRE1C variant with V-gene and J-gene trimming of TCR beta chains, and an independent cohort replicated the association. Correlated functional status among segregating V segments might be attributable to linkage disequilibrium, but an unknown experimental factor could not be ruled out.

This clone was recorded only once. Its specific antigen is unknown. Qualities for individual bases were not recorded, and no much larger clone is one base off. Distinct nucleotide sequences in the sample also encode this CDR3. Relative to germline, V is 1 base shorter and J is 1 base shorter, with 5 bases between their ends. The germline V gene specifies SGHRS as CDR1 and YFSETQ as CDR2. The CDR3 numbers 13 residues from cysteine through phenylalanine. Kept here is only the CDR3 DNA, which spans 39 bases and is read in frame from base 1. Library method: the immunoSEQ multiplex PCR assay. A mixture of 60 forward primers for TCR Vbeta segments and 13 reverse primers for TCR Jbeta segments was used in the multiplex PCR. The CDR3 region of rearranged TCR beta genes was amplified from genomic DNA with a multiplex PCR assay. On the Illumina HiSeq System, the amplified TCR beta libraries were sequenced as 87-base-pair reads. In the paper's pipeline: Across the 670 or so repertoires, a later analysis counted some 81 million unique TCR beta chains, roughly 11 million of which were shared by at least two donors. Raw reads were error-corrected and collapsed into unique sequences with a nearest-neighbor algorithm that merged closely related sequences to remove PCR and sequencing errors. V, D and J gene segments were assigned by aligning CDR3 sequences to IMGT reference sequences. Each retained sequence needed at least a six-nucleotide match to both a V gene segment and a J gene segment. A rearrangement was called productive if the CDR3 had no stop codons and remained in frame with V and J, and every other rearrangement was called non-productive. Following IMGT convention, CDR3 was defined as the stretch from the second conserved V-encoded cysteine to the conserved J-encoded phenylalanine. The earlier analysis of fewer than 700 of the donors excluded sequences that lacked an unambiguous match to a single V gene segment. An earlier analysis of about 590 of the donors classified V segments as functional when productive rearrangements were above 56.7% and as segregating when the standard deviation between donors was above 5%. To diagnose cytomegalovirus status from the catalog of TCR beta chain sequences, a statistical classification framework was built. In a later analysis, TCR nucleotide sequences were compared against IMGT/GENE-DB human TR gene sequences so that V and J genes could be assigned. The TCRdist pipeline was used in a later analysis to assign CDR3 sequences and most-parsimonious VDJ recombination scenarios. In a later analysis, each TCR beta chain was defined by its CDR3 amino acid sequence together with its V-gene family, and reads lacking a unique V-gene family were excluded. A later analysis removed 450 to 600 highly shared, low-generation-probability nucleotide sequences to deal with suspected cross-contamination and a sequencing artifact. In a later analysis, a clonal expansion index was calculated for each public chain from normalized within-repertoire ranks of inferred template counts. A later analysis computed generation probabilities with a VDJ recombination model fitted to out-of-frame rearrangements, and checked the results against IGoR. A later analysis scored TCR-TCR, TCR-HLA and TCR-CMV co-occurrence with hypergeometric tests, applying a repertoire-size bias correction to TCR pairs. To estimate false discovery rates, a later analysis permuted the HLA or CMV assignments 20 times. A later analysis grouped co-occurring TCRs with DBSCAN, adding TCRdist sequence similarity when clustering within HLA-allele-positive subsets. Repertoires with fewer than 30,000 or more than 120,000 public chains were left out of co-occurrence clustering, as were a handful of repertoires with anomalous nucleotide sharing. The table was pulled from immuneACCESS by TCRdb, which kept in-frame rearrangements only. Such tables lose some clones; where checked, under half of the loss comes from unresolved V genes, and the rest has no known cause. That table furnishes V, J and clone size, whereas the DNA furnished D and trimming. The sample includes around 160,000 clones, with around 73% observed a single time. The biggest ten clones account for 1.4% of the sample.

Sequencing was carried out using PBMCs. The sequence links TRBV5-1 to TRBJ1-1, and possibly TRBD1, on 5 matching bases. The TCR originated in a male donor in good health and CMV-seronegative. The nucleotide sequence is TGCGCCAGCAGCTTGCAGGGGAACACTGAAGCTTTCTTT. Protein translation: CASSLQGNTEAFF.